This TCR beta chain was identified in a study of metastatic and nonmetastatic thyroid tumors. Overall study: Samples came from malignant and benign thyroid patients, and repertoires were compared across blood and tumor or nodule tissue.

Thyroid surgery was performed in patients who had received no treatment beforehand. Trimming left V 6 bases short and J 2 bases short, with 14 bases between. The CDR3 sequence is 14 residues long. In the original workflow: A papillary thyroid cancer distant-metastasis classifier was built from CDR3 differences across clinicopathological groups. TCRdb redid the clone calls on the PCR reads using MiXCR. The V and J calls here are based on TCRdb, not the publication. This sample yields some 15,000 clones, of which around a third are seen a single time; 10% to 15% belongs to the top ten. The specimen was tumor tissue. The clonotype was recovered from a male donor with papillary thyroid cancer or a benign thyroid nodule (not recorded which). Some clones in this sample may be carry-over from other donors' samples. This chain uses TRBV12-3 or TRBV12-4 with TRBJ2-7; D perhaps matches TRBD1 (6 bases). The CDR3: CASSFWNRAYEQYF. The CDR3 DNA reads as TGTGCCAGCAGCTTTTGGAACAGGGCCTACGAGCAGTACTTC.